This paragraph reports one T cell receptor (beta chain). The record originates from a study of blood T cell repertoires in COVID-19. Study context: Samples taken during acute and convalescent COVID-19 were collected in the United States, Italy and Spain. PBMCs, B-cell-depleted T cells, or T cells were the source of the cDNA or gDNA that made up the material.

Original analysis: Estimation of nucleated cell counts was performed using reference gene primer amplification. Libraries were prepared by immunoSEQ multiplex PCR; TCRdb keeps only in-frame clonotypes and omits some of them. V and J calls plus clone size are reproduced from that table; the DNA served to infer D and trimming. The sample yields some 130,000 clones, over 75% seen once. Germline V gene lookup returns CDR1 SGHDT and CDR2 YYEEEE. The CDR3 runs 16 residues. Losses at the gene ends were 1 base for V and 6 bases for J; bases not matched to a gene: 7. This chain joins TRBV5-6 and TRBJ2-1; 10 bases are a match to TRBD2. Sequenced material: peripheral blood. The clonotype originates from a man older than 75 with acute or convalescent COVID-19. The CDR3 loop reads CASSLTPAGGGNEQFF. CDR3 in DNA: TGTGCCAGCAGCTTGACCCCAGCGGGAGGGGGCAATGAGCAGTTCTTC.